This T cell receptor beta chain was captured by sequencing in a study of blood T cell repertoires in COVID-19 (dated by TCRdb to the early 2020s). At the level of the whole study: Collaborator samples came from the United States, Italy and Spain and covered acute and convalescent phases of COVID-19. The material from the prospective study consisted of cDNA or gDNA derived from T cells, B-cell-depleted T cells, or PBMCs. Deeply sampled blood TCRbeta repertoires from subjects exposed to, actively infected with, or recovered from COVID-19 were included in the dataset. The repertoires were released in a freely available public database meant as a resource for research on the immune response to SARS-CoV-2. The samples were drawn from the first 160 participants of the ongoing ImmuneRACE study and from under 1,500 subjects provided by 6 global collaborators. The sample metadata nearly always contained a de-identified subject ID, COVID-19 status, age in years and sex. Where available, HLA class I and class II types were obtained from metadata supplied by the sample provider rather than from assay-based typing.

TCRbeta CDR3 regions were amplified from genomic DNA using the immunoSEQ Assay, a bias-controlled multiplex PCR. In the authors' own workflow: The number of nucleated cells in each sample was estimated from the amplification of reference gene primers within the assay. To quantify the absolute abundance of each unique TCRbeta CDR3 rearrangement, sequence reads were collapsed and filtered. For each sample, productive Simpson clonality was calculated by taking the square root of Simpson's diversity index across productive rearrangements. Not all clones reach the TCRdb copy of this immuneACCESS table, which keeps in-frame sequences only. Checked studies attribute under half of the gap to unresolved V genes and leave the rest unexplained. V and J calls and clone size are given by that table; D and trimming were obtained from the DNA. For this sample there are about 320,000 clones; 85% appear just once. The ten largest clones represent 1.5% to 2% of the sample.

This clone was counted between two and nine times. The specificity of this receptor is unknown. One base away there is no much larger clone; base qualities are not given. Overall study results and their limits: The quantity of clinical and demographic metadata differed by source and by participant and was supplied without curation.

In the prospective study, participants were roughly 18 to 95 years old, resided in about two dozen geographic areas of the United States, and were enrolled through a virtual design. To assign participants to cohorts, the prospective study relied on clinical history that participants themselves reported in a screening survey and a study questionnaire. Exposed participants were defined as having been in contact with someone with a PCR-confirmed or clinician-diagnosed COVID-19 case within 2 weeks of study entry. Mobile phlebotomists in the prospective study collected whole blood, serum and a nasopharyngeal or oropharyngeal swab from every participant. Prospective study participants could optionally give additional blood draws and questionnaires over an approximately two-month period. Before DNA extraction, prospective study blood samples were shipped either frozen or at room temperature. The V end gives up 1 base and the J end 0 bases, leaving 2 bases in the junction not matched to a gene. Including cysteine and phenylalanine, the CDR3 has 16 amino acids. Solely the CDR3 DNA is kept, with 48 bases framed from the first base. According to the germline V gene, CDR1 reads LGHNA and CDR2 reads YNFKEQ.

The clonotype originates from a woman in her twenties or thirties who had been exposed to COVID-19. The sample was PBMCs or T cells enriched from blood (not recorded which). The rearrangement combines TRBV4-2 with TRBJ2-7; 11 junctional bases match TRBD2. The DNA sequence is TGTGCCAGCAGCCAAGTCGGGACTAGCGGCTCCTACGAGCAGTACTTC. It translates as CASSQVGTSGSYEQYF.